What follows is one T cell receptor (beta chain) and its context. This record belongs to a study of shared clonotypes between healthy human individuals. This CDR3 contains 16 residues. CDR1 and CDR2 from the germline V gene are MNHEY and SVGAGI. Trimming stripped 2 bases from V and 4 bases from J, with 17 bases between. Original methodology: There were no quality scores in the junction-only immunoSEQ sequences, so filtering differed. The repertoire was sequenced with immunoSEQ multiplex PCR; TCRdb's copy has only in-frame clones and lacks some. The V and J calls and the clone size are those of that table, but D and trimming were determined from the DNA. The repertoire holds just over 2,000,000 clones, with 85% to 95% as singletons.

The sample comprised naive CD4+ T cells sorted from blood. As for subset: CD45RA+ positively selected. The gene calls are TRBV6-5 and TRBJ2-5; D might be TRBD1 (5 bases). This clonotype was obtained from a man younger than 30 in good health. In DNA, the CDR3 is TGTGCCAGCAGTTACGGGGCCAGGTTAGGCGGAGAGACCCAGTACTTC. Translation: CASSYGARLGGETQYF.